The rows below give T cell receptor beta chains drawn from one sample of a study of T cells expressing NK-cell markers. TCRdb reprocessed the 5' RACE reads, with one entry per CDR3 protein and no DNA. In total, the table holds more than 250,000 distinct CDR3 sequences. Sequencing was done on a sample of blood T cells: a sorted CD56 or NKG2C T cell subset, CD4+ or CD8+ T cells, or bulk PBMC T cells (not recorded which). The receptor source for this set is a man between 18 and 29 years old in good health. Both conserved end residues are part of each CDR3.

V gene	J gene	CDR3 protein
TRBV25-1	TRBJ1-2	CASSEGTGYGYTF
TRBV15	TRBJ2-7	CATGQGDLYEQYF
TRBV30	TRBJ2-7	CAWSVAGAGGEQYF
TRBV20-1	TRBJ2-3	CSAIRDGGDTQYF
TRBV20-1	TRBJ2-1	CSGTGRLAGYNEQFF
TRBV5-1	TRBJ1-2	CASSLQGRDYGYTF
TRBV29-1	TRBJ2-3	CSSWGGTPPDTQYF
TRBV7-8	TRBJ2-7	CASSPLRSPYYEQYF
TRBV24-1	TRBJ2-3	CATSDTYPSPDTQYF
TRBV29-1	TRBJ2-5	CSVGTGGGQYF
TRBV5-6	TRBJ2-7	CASSLRNFLLTSGSYEQYF
TRBV5-6	TRBJ2-3	CASSASTSGITDTQYF
TRBV20-1	TRBJ1-5	CSATDSGPFEAQHF
TRBV18	TRBJ2-7	CASSPVTGGSSYEQYF
TRBV20-1	TRBJ2-1	CAAGTSGIGEQFF
TRBV5-1	TRBJ2-1	CASRLGSGGENNEQFF
TRBV10-3	TRBJ2-3	CAISANGRADTQYF
TRBV5-1	TRBJ2-7	CASSLDSLRSYEQYF
TRBV10-3	TRBJ1-6	CANRGSLEASPLHF
TRBV27	TRBJ2-7	CASIPRGPLRGQYF
TRBV10-3	TRBJ2-6	CAISAGAGQGYSGANVLTF
TRBV6-5	TRBJ1-4	CASSWPRGQGGHEKLFF
TRBV12-3/TRBV12-4	TRBJ1-1	CASSSRWRNTEAFF
TRBV25-1	TRBJ1-1	CASSEWANTEAFF
TRBV5-1	TRBJ2-1	CASSLDLYGTNQDEQFF
TRBV12-3/TRBV12-4	TRBJ2-2	CASLRQAPAGELFF
TRBV14	TRBJ2-3	CASSQAISDTQYF
TRBV20-1	TRBJ2-3	CSARDRSGRALADTQYF
TRBV29-1	TRBJ2-1	CSVELGANPYNEQFF
TRBV11-2	TRBJ2-5	CASSLIGRQETQYF
TRBV5-4	TRBJ2-2	CASSLSGRSAGELFF
TRBV6-1	TRBJ2-5	CASSSLEPRSGWQTQYF
TRBV7-2	TRBJ2-3	CASRPRLAGGDTQYF
TRBV20-1	TRBJ2-7	CSARDPGQGSREQYF
TRBV20-1	TRBJ2-5	CSAAQGMETQYF